The TCR beta chain described here comes from a study of shared clonotypes between healthy human individuals. Study-wide points: Larger estimated richness was generally seen in naive subsets than in memory subsets.

As to this clone: The antigen is undetermined. The same CDR3 is also encoded by other DNA sequences in this sample.

Authors' methods: Owing to the provision of junction-only sequences devoid of quality scores by immunoSEQ, filtering differed. Only in-frame clones appear in the TCRdb table, and some are missing; sequencing was by immunoSEQ multiplex PCR. That table is the source of V, J and clone size, and D and trimming were worked out from the DNA. The profile covers more than 2 million clones, with more than 90% appearing a single time and roughly 0.13% taken by the ten largest. Free of recent acute infections or vaccinations, the donors were healthy HIV-negative adults. This CDR3 region has 13 residues. Germline CDR1 reads MNHEY; CDR2 reads SVGAGI. The V gene lost 0 bases and the J gene lost 4 bases, with 6 bases spanning the gap.

The chain is built from TRBV6-5 and TRBJ1-1; D not certain. Sequencing was performed on naive CD4+ T cells sorted from blood. Subset meaning: CD45RA+ positively selected. The TCR was taken from a man aged 18 to 29 in good health. This chain's CDR3 is CASSYSGSTEAFF. For the CDR3, the DNA is TGTGCCAGCAGTTACTCGGGCAGCACTGAAGCTTTCTTT.